This TCR beta chain was obtained from a study of beta chain features in type 1 diabetes. Investigators reverse transcribed all isolated RNA, so they sequenced expressed TCRB transcripts. The method was immunoSEQ multiplex PCR; TCRdb's version includes in-frame clones alone and lacks a portion of them. The table lists 300,000 to 350,000 clones, less than 20% of them singletons. CD4+ naive, central memory, regulatory and stem cell-like memory subsets were isolated by sorting on CD45RO/CCR7/CD25/CD127/CD95/CD27. Only a few counts were recorded for this clone. Its cognate antigen is unknown. Notes on the study in general: Researchers caution that PCR might favor shorter templates, equally among patients and controls. Shortening of TCRB CDR3s, moderate but significant, appeared in all four CD4+ subsets of Type 1 diabetes patients.

Germline CDR1 and CDR2: SNHLY and FYNNEI. This CDR3 is 13 amino acids long. J was trimmed by 8 bases and V by 6 bases; bases with no gene match: 7. This TCR was recovered from a young woman in good health. V and J are TRBV2 and TRBJ1-2, with TRBD1 identical over 9 bases. The sequencing input was naive CD4+ T cells from blood. The CDR3 bases are TGTGCCAGCAGCCGGGACAGGGTTGGCGGCTACACCTTC. Translated, it gives CASSRDRVGGYTF.